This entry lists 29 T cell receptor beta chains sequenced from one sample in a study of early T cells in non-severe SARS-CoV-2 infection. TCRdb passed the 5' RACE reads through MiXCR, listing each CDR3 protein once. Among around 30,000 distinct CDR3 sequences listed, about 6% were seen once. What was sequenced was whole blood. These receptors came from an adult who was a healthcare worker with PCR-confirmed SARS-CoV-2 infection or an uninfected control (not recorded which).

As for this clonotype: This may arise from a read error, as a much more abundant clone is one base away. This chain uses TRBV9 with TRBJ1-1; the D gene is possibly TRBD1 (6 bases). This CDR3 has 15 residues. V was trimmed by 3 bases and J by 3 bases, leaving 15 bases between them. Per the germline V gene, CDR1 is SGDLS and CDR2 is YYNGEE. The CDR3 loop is CASSGHRVPYTEAFF. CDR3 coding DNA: TGTGCCAGCAGCGGTCACAGGGTTCCCTACACTGAAGCTTTCTTT.

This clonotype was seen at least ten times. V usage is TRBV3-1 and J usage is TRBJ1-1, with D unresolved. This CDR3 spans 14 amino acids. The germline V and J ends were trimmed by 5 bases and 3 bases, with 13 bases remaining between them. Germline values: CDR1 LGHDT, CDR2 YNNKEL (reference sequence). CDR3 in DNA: TGTGCCAGCAGCGTCCTTCCGGGAGACACTGAAGCTTTCTTT. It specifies CASSVLPGDTEAFF.

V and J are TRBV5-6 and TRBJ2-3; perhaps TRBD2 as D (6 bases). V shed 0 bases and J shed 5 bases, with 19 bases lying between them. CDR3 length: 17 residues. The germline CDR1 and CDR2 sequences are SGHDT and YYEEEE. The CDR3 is CASSLVGTPKGRDTQYF. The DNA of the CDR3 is TGTGCCAGCAGCTTGGTAGGGACTCCAAAGGGACGAGATACGCAGTATTTT.

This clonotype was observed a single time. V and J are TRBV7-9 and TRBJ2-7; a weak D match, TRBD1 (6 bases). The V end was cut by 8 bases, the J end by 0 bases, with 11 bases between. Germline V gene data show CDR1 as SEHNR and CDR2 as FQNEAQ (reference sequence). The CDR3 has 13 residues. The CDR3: CASRDKSSYEQYF. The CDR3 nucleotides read TGTGCCAGCCGGGACAAAAGCTCCTACGAGCAGTACTTC. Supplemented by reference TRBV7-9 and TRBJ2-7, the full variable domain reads DTGVSQNPRHKITKRGQNVTFRCDPISEHNRLYWYRQTLGQGPEFLTYFQNEAQLEKSRLLSDRFSAERPKGSFSTLEIQRTEQGDSAMYLCASRDKSSYEQYFGPGTRLTVT.

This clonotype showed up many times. The CDR3 nucleotides read TGTGCCAGCAGTAGCGGGGACCAGCCCCAGCATTTT. Amino acids: CASSSGDQPQHF. This rearrangement joins TRBV12-3 or TRBV12-4 to TRBJ1-5, with D perhaps TRBD1 (5 bases). Deletions cut 5 bases from V and 7 bases from J, with 9 bases between. This CDR3 has 12 amino acids.

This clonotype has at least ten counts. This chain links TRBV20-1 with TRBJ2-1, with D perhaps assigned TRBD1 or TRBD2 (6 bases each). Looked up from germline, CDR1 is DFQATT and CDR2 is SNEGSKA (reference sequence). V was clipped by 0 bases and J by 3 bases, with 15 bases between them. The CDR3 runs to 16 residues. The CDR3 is CSARDPAGGDYNEQFF. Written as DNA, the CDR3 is TGCAGTGCTAGAGATCCCGCCGGGGGCGACTACAATGAGCAGTTCTTC.

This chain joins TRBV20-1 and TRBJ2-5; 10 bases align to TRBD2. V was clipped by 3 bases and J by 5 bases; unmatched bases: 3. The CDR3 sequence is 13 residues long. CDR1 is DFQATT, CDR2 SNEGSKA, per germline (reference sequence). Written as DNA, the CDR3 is TGCAGTGCTAGGGGGACTAGCGCCGAGACCCAGTACTTC. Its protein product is CSARGTSAETQYF.

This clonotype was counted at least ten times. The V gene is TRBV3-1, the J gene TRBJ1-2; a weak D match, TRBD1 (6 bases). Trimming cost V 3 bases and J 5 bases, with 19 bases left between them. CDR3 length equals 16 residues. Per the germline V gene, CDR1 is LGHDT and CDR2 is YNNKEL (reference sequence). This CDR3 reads CASSHPGHGGWYGYTF. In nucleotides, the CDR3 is TGTGCCAGCAGCCACCCGGGACATGGGGGGTGGTATGGCTACACCTTC.

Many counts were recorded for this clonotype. DNA for the CDR3: TGCAGTGCTGGTGAAGAGACCCAGTACTTC. Protein sequence: CSAGEETQYF. J is TRBJ2-5 and V is TRBV20-1, with D uncertain. The V end was cut by 5 bases, the J end by 3 bases, with 4 bases between. CDR1 DFQATT and CDR2 SNEGSKA come from the germline V gene (reference sequence). The CDR3 is made up of 10 amino acids.

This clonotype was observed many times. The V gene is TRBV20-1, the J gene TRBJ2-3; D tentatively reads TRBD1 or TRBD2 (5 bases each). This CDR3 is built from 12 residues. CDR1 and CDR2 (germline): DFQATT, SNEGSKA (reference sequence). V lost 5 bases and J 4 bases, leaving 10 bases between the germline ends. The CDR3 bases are TGCAGTGCTCCCCTGGGGGCAGATACGCAGTATTTT. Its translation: CSAPLGADTQYF.

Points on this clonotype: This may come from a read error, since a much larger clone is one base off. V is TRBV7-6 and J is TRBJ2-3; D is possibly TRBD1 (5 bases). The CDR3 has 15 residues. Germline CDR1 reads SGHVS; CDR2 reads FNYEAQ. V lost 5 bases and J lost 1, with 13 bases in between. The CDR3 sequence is CASSPGLRCTDTQYF. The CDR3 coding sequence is TGTGCCAGCAGCCCAGGGTTACGTTGCACAGATACGCAGTATTTT.

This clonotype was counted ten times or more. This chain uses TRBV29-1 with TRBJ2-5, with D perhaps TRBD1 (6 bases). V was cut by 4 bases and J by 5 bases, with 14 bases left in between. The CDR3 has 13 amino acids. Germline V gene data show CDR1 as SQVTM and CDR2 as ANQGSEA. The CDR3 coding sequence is TGCAGCGTTGCGAACCAGGGGCGGGAGACCCAGTACTTC. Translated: CSVANQGRETQYF.

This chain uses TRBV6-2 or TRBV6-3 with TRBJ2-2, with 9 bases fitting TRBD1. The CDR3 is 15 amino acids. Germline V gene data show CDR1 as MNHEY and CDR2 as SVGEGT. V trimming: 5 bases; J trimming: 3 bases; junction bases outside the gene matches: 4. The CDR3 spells CASSRDRVDTGELFF. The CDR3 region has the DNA TGTGCCAGCAGTCGGGACAGGGTTGACACCGGGGAGCTGTTTTTT.

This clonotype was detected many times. DNA for the CDR3: TGTGCCAGCACCCCTACGGGGCTAGCGGAGAACAATGAGCAGTTCTTC. It translates to CASTPTGLAENNEQFF. V is TRBV6-5 and J is TRBJ2-1; TRBD2 matches 7 bases. In germline, CDR1 is MNHEY, CDR2 SVGAGI. Trimming removed 7 bases from V and 5 bases from J; junction bases left unmatched: 14. The CDR3 is made up of 16 amino acids.

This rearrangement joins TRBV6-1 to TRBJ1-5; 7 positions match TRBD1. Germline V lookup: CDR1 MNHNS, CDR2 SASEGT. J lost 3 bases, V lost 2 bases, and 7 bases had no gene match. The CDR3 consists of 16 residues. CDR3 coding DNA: TGTGCCAGCAGTGAAAGGAGGGGGCAGGACAATCAGCCCCAGCATTTT. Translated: CASSERRGQDNQPQHF.

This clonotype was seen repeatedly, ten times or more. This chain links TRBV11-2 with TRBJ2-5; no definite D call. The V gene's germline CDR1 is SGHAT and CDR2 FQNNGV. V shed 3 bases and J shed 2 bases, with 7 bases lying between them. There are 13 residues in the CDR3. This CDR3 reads CASSLGRQETQYF. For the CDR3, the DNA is TGTGCCAGCAGCTTGGGCAGACAAGAGACCCAGTACTTC.

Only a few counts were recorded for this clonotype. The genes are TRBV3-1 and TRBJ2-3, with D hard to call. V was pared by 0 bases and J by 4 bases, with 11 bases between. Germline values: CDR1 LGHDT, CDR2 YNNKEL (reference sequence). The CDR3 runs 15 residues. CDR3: CASSQEDSPPDTQYF. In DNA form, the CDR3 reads TGTGCCAGCAGCCAAGAGGATAGCCCACCAGATACGCAGTATTTT.

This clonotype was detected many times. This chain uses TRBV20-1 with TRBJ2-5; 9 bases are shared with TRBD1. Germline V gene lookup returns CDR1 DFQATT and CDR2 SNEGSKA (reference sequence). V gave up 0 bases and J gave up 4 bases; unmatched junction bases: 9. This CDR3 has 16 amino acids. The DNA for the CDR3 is TGCAGTGCTAGAGATCTTCAGGGACAGGGATTAGAGACCCAGTACTTC. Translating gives CSARDLQGQGLETQYF.

As DNA, the CDR3 is TGTGCCAGCAGCCCACCCCTCCCGGGGGTCCTAGAGACCCAGTACTTC. Translated, it gives CASSPPLPGVLETQYF. The chain employs TRBV21-1 and TRBJ2-5; the table's D call, TRBD2, was not checked against the DNA. TRBV21-1 is a pseudogene locus. The CDR3 has 16 residues.

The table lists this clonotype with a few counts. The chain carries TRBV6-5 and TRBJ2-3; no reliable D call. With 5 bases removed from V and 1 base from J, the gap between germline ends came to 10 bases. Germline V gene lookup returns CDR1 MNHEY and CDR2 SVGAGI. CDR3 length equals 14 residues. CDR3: CASSTTTGTDTQYF. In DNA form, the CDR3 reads TGTGCCAGCAGTACCACTACAGGCACAGATACGCAGTATTTT.

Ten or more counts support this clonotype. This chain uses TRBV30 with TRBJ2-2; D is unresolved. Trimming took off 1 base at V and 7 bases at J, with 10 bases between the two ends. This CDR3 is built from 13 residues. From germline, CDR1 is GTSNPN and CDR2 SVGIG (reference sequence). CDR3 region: CAWSGLLIGELFF. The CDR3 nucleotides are TGTGCCTGGAGTGGACTCTTGATCGGGGAGCTGTTTTTT.

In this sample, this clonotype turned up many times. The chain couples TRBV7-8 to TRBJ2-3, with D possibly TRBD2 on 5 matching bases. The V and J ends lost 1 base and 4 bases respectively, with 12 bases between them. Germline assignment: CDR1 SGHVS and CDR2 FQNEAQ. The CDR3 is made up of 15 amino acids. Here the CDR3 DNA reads TGTGCCAGCAGCTTAGGTCTCGGGGTAGCAGATACGCAGTATTTT. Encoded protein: CASSLGLGVADTQYF.

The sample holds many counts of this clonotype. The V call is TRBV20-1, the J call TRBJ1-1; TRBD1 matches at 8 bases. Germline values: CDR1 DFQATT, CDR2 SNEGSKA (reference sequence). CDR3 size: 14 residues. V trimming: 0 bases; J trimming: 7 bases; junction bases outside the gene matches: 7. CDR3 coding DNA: TGCAGTGCTAGAGATCCGGACAGGGCAAATGAAGCTTTCTTT. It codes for CSARDPDRANEAFF.

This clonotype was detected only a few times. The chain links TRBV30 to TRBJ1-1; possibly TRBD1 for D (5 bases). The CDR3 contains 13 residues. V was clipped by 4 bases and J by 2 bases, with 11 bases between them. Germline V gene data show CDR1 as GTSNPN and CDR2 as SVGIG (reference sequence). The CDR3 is CAWKRGRNTEAFF. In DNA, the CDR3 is TGTGCCTGGAAAAGGGGCCGCAACACTGAAGCTTTCTTT.

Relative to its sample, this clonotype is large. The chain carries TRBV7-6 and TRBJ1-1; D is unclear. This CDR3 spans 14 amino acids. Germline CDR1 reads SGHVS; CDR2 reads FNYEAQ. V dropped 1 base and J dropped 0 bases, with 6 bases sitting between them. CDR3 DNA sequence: TGTGCCAGCAGCTTAGAGGCGGTGAACACTGAAGCTTTCTTT. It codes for CASSLEAVNTEAFF.

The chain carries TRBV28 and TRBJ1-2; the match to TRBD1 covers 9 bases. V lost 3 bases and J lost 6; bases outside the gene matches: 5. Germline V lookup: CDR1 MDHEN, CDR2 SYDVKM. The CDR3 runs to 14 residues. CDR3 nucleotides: TGTGCCAGCAGTTTCCCGGGACAGGGAAATGGCTACACCTTC. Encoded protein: CASSFPGQGNGYTF.

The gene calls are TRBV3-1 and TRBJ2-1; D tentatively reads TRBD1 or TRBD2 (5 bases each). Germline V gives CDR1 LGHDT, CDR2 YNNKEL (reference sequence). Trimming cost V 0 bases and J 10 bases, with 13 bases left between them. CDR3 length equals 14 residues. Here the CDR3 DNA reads TGTGCCAGCAGCCAAGATTGGAGGACATACGAGCAGTTCTTC. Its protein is CASSQDWRTYEQFF.

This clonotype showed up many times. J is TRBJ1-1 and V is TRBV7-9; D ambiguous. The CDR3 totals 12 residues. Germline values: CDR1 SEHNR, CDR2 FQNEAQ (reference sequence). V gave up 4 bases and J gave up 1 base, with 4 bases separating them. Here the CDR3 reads CASSSENTEAFF. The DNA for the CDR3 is TGTGCCAGCAGCTCGGAGAACACTGAAGCTTTCTTT.

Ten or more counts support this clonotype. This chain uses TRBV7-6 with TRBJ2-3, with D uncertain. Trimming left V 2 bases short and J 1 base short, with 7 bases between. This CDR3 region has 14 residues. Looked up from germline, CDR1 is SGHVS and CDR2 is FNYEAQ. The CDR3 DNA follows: TGTGCCAGCAGCTTACTGAAAGGCACAGATACGCAGTATTTT. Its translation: CASSLLKGTDTQYF.